The 19 T cell receptor beta chains below all came from one sample that was sequenced in a study of tumor and adjacent non-tumor tissue in lung cancer (dated by TCRdb to the late 2010s). The library was produced with multiplex PCR. Instrument on record: Illumina HiSeq 2500. TCRbeta libraries were constructed through three rounds of nested PCR with primers (Table S4) according to protocols modified from ARM-PCR. TCRdb reworked the public reads: Q25 trimming with fastp, MiXCR clone assembly, productive beta chains retained. Each entry is one CDR3 protein sequence, shown with its most common DNA and genes. Here the sample has 110,000 or so distinct CDR3 sequences; 75% occur a single time. Together, the top ten hold about 40% of the sample. Bulk unsorted tissue served as the source for RNA extraction, and RNA quality was assessed using a NanoDrop ND-1000 and an Agilent 2100. Sequenced: lung tumor tissue. The receptors here all came from a woman aged 55 to 70 with non-small cell lung cancer.

A remark on this clonotype: The CDR3 end shows no conserved phenylalanine or tryptophan, and so a read error is likely. The chain joins TRBV4-1 to TRBJ1-6; D unclear. V was pared by 7 bases and J by 8 bases, with 18 bases between. CDR3 length equals 15 residues. From germline, CDR1 is MGHRA and CDR2 YSYEKL. CDR3 nucleotide sequence: TGCGCCAGCATCATACCCTCGGCAGTTTATTCACCCCTCCACTTG. It encodes CASIIPSAVYSPLHL.

As to this clonotype: This may be a read error: a much more frequent sequence differs by one nucleotide. This CDR3 is missing its conserved last phenylalanine or tryptophan, likely due to a read error. The rearrangement links TRBV4-2 to TRBJ2-7; the match to TRBD2 covers 7 bases. With V trimmed by 1 base and J by 3 bases, 6 bases remained unmatched. The germline CDR1 and CDR2 sequences are LGHNA and YNFKEQ. The CDR3 length is 15 residues. Here the CDR3 reads CASSQAASGHYEQYL. The CDR3 DNA follows: TGTGCCAGCAGCCAAGCGGCTAGCGGACACTACGAGCAGTACCTC.

This clonotype has just one count. This sequence joins TRBV6-2 or TRBV6-3 and TRBJ2-7, with D possibly called TRBD1 or TRBD2 (5 bases each). Germline V gene lookup returns CDR1 MNHEY and CDR2 SVGEGT. The CDR3 covers 14 residues. Deletions cut 6 bases from V and 4 bases from J, with 16 bases between. The CDR3 region has the DNA TGTGCCAGCAGAAGAGGACGGGGACCATACGAGCAGTACTTC. Translating gives CASRRGRGPYEQYF.

Of note for this clonotype: This may come from a read error, since a much larger clone is one base off. The CDR3 DNA reads TGTGCCAACAGACTGAACAGGGCACAAGAGCAGTACTTC. This sequence encodes CANRLNRAQEQYF. The V call is TRBV6-2 or TRBV6-3, the J call TRBJ2-7; perhaps TRBD1 as D (6 bases). The CDR3 sequence is 13 residues long. Germline CDR1 MNHEY, CDR2 SVGEGT. V lost 10 bases to trimming and J lost 7 bases, with 20 bases between them.

Points on this clonotype: Relative to the germline gene, one junction end is altered; a read error may explain this. This chain links TRBV11-2 with TRBJ1-5; D is unclear. Germline CDR1 is SGHAT and CDR2 is FQNNGV. This CDR3 is built from 13 residues. DNA of the CDR3: TGTGTCAGCTCCCGGAACACGGGTCAGCCTCAGCATTTT. Translated, it gives CVSSRNTGQPQHF.

About this clonotype: One end of the junction fails to match germline, which may point to a read error. The chain has TRBV11-2 and TRBJ2-5; D perhaps matches TRBD1 (6 bases). The CDR3 has 16 amino acids. Looked up from germline, CDR1 is SGHAT and CDR2 is FQNNGV. This chain's CDR3 is CGSNLAARAGVQTQYF. For the CDR3, the DNA is TGTGGCAGCAACTTAGCCGCGCGGGCAGGGGTACAGACCCAGTACTTC.

This clonotype was observed a handful of times. This clone may be a read error of a much larger clone one base away. This chain joins TRBV6-6 and TRBJ1-5; D gene unclear. Trimming took 6 bases from V and 5 from J, leaving 5 bases between them. CDR3 length: 11 amino acids. Germline V gene sequence: CDR1 MNHNY, CDR2 SVGAGI (reference sequence). CDR3 amino acids: CASRIDQPQHF. For the CDR3, the DNA is TGTGCCAGCAGGATCGATCAGCCCCAGCATTTT.

Concerning this clonotype: A junction boundary mismatches the germline segment, possibly from a read error. The CDR3 DNA reads as TGTGACAGCAGTTTTGGCCGCGGGGCGGAAGAGCAGTACTTC. Encoded protein: CDSSFGRGAEEQYF. J is TRBJ2-7 and V is TRBV28; weak D call: TRBD2 (6 bases). This CDR3 spans 14 amino acids. The germline CDR1 and CDR2 sequences are MDHEN and SYDVKM.

The V call is TRBV5-4, the J call TRBJ2-3; maybe TRBD1 (7 bases). Trimming removed 5 bases at V and 0 bases at J, with 13 bases between. The CDR3 totals 15 residues. Germline V gives CDR1 SGHNT, CDR2 YYREEE (reference sequence). CDR3 region: CASSAGGRSTDTQYF. The CDR3 DNA is TGTGCCAGCAGTGCAGGGGGGCGGAGCACAGATACGCAGTATTTT.

In the case of this clonotype: Because the CDR3 is missing its conserved closing phenylalanine or tryptophan, this is likely a read error. This chain's CDR3 is CSAIGAGWGETQYL. CDR3 DNA sequence: TGCAGTGCTATAGGGGCGGGGTGGGGAGAGACCCAGTACTTA. This chain connects TRBV20-1 to TRBJ2-5, with D possibly being TRBD2 (6 bases). Trimming left V 4 bases short and J 4 bases short, with 16 bases between. Germline values: CDR1 DFQATT, CDR2 SNEGSKA (reference sequence). CDR3 length: 14 residues.

Details on this clonotype: One end of the junction varies from germline; a read error may be responsible. The chain carries TRBV11-2 and TRBJ2-7, with 7 nucleotides matching TRBD1. The V gene's germline CDR1 is SGHAT and CDR2 FQNNGV. CDR3 size: 14 residues. Here the CDR3 reads CASSLSTGTAEYYF. The CDR3 bases are TGTGCCAGTAGCTTATCCACCGGGACAGCCGAGTACTACTTC.

Concerning this clonotype itself: A read error may be the cause here, since a much bigger clone is one base away. V and J are TRBV5-5 and TRBJ2-3; 11 bases fit TRBD2. The length of the CDR3 is 17 residues. Germline V lookup: CDR1 SGHKS, CDR2 YYEKEE (reference sequence). The CDR3 loop reads CGSSPSTSGGTTDTQYF. The CDR3 nucleotides are TGTGGCAGCAGCCCTTCCACTAGCGGGGGAACCACAGATACGCAGTATTTT.

The V and J genes are TRBV28 and TRBJ1-2; D is perhaps TRBD1 (6 bases). CDR3 size: 12 residues. Per the germline V gene, CDR1 is MDHEN and CDR2 is SYDVKM. This CDR3 reads CDSSQGWSGYTF. CDR3 DNA: TGTGACAGTTCACAGGGATGGAGTGGCTACACCTTC.

This CDR3 reads CASSLGAGSNTGELFF. The CDR3 DNA reads TGTGCCAGCAGTTTAGGGGCCGGATCGAACACCGGGGAGCTGTTTTTT. The chain is built from TRBV12-3 or TRBV12-4 and TRBJ2-2; no reliable D call. V shed 1 base and J shed 0 bases, with 9 bases lying between them. The CDR3 loop spans 16 amino acids.

This clonotype came up a few times. This rearrangement joins TRBV20-1 to TRBJ2-3; unclear D gene. V was clipped by 2 bases and J by 3 bases, with 12 bases between them. Germline V gene lookup returns CDR1 DFQATT and CDR2 SNEGSKA (reference sequence). The CDR3 contains 14 residues. The CDR3 loop is CSARRITKTDTQYF. CDR3 nucleotide sequence: TGCAGTGCTAGAAGGATTACCAAGACAGATACGCAGTATTTT.

On this clonotype itself: Compared with germline, one end of the junction differs, possibly owing to a read error. This chain links TRBV6-1 with TRBJ2-6; TRBD2 agrees at 8 bases. CDR1 and CDR2 from the germline V gene are MNHNS and SASEGT. This CDR3 has 15 residues. Written as DNA, the CDR3 is TGTGCCTGCAGCCCCCAAACCGGGGGGGCCAACGCCCAGACTTTC. Amino acid sequence: CACSPQTGGANAQTF.

A note on this clonotype: Being one base from a much bigger clone, this may be a read error. As the CDR3 is not closed by the conserved phenylalanine or tryptophan, this likely results from a read error. The chain links TRBV20-1 to TRBJ1-5, with D uncertain. V shed 3 bases and J shed 0 bases, with 6 bases lying between them. CDR1 DFQATT and CDR2 SNEGSKA come from the germline V gene (reference sequence). The CDR3 has 13 amino acids. This chain's CDR3 is CSASVSSNQPQHL. The CDR3 DNA follows: TGCAGTGCTAGCGTCAGTAGCAATCAGCCCCAGCATTTA.

A note on this clonotype: No conserved phenylalanine or tryptophan ends this CDR3, so it is likely a read error. The J gene is TRBJ1-1, the V gene TRBV11-2, with D uncertain. V lost 5 bases to trimming and J lost 6 bases, with 16 bases between them. Germline V gives CDR1 SGHAT, CDR2 FQNNGV. The CDR3 has 14 residues. The CDR3 protein is CASSPGMGLPEAFY. CDR3 nucleotide sequence: TGTGCCAGCAGCCCTGGAATGGGATTACCTGAAGCTTTCTAT.

To note about this clonotype: With a much larger clone just one base away, this may be a read error. The rearrangement links TRBV29-1 to TRBJ2-7, with D possibly TRBD1 on 5 matching bases. The CDR3 spans 12 residues. From germline, CDR1 is SQVTM and CDR2 ANQGSEA. V gave up 8 bases and J gave up 3 bases, with 14 bases separating them. The CDR3 is CSFIPTDYEQYF. DNA of the CDR3: TGCAGCTTCATACCGACAGACTACGAGCAGTACTTC.